The clone carrying this T cell receptor beta chain was detected only a few times. Its cognate antigen is unknown. BIOMED2 TRB-A/B primer pools were used in multiplex TRB PCR. TCRdb redid the calling of the multiplex PCR reads with MiXCR, one entry per CDR3 protein. In the table there are about 14,000 distinct CDR3 sequences, more than 25% of which are singletons. Germline assignment: CDR1 MNHEY and CDR2 SMNVEV (reference sequence). The J segment lost 7 bases and the V segment lost 5 bases, leaving 4 bases of the junction unmatched. This CDR3 spans 13 amino acids. Blood genomic DNA input for TRB amplification was about 240-500 ng. The record originates from a study of T and B cells in COVID-19 patients. The overall study: At median age around 36 years, recovered patients were younger than active-infection patients at approximately 68. In the active-infection cohort, about 90% of the 20 patients had comorbidities linked to unfavorable COVID-19 outcome.

Study-level findings and limits: Patients with COVID-19 reportedly showed strongly skewed T cell receptor beta variable and joining gene usage. Active COVID-19 showed highly clonal TRB repertoires; recovery showed diversity and richness above healthy donors.

The sequenced material came from blood. V is TRBV27 and J is TRBJ2-2, with 7 positions matching TRBD1. This clonotype originated in a human donor who had recovered from COVID-19. The CDR3 coding sequence is TGTGCCAGCAGTCTGACAGGGCTCGGGGAGCTGTTTTTT. It encodes CASSLTGLGELFF.